This is a list of T cell receptor beta chains from one sample in a study of cytomegalovirus exposure and HLA in healthy donors. Clones were sequenced by immunoSEQ multiplex PCR, and TCRdb holds only the in-frame ones, with some missing. Its clone listing holds roughly 42,000 clones. Sequenced sample: PBMCs. These receptors came from a man aged 25 to 40 in good health and CMV-seronegative. Both conserved end residues are part of each CDR3. Each record gives: J gene, V gene, D gene, CDR3 protein, CDR3 DNA. A D gene is named only where the DNA matches it firmly.

TRBJ2-7 | TRBV5-1 | TRBD1 | CASSYGTVYEQYF | TGCGCCAGCAGCTACGGGACAGTCTACGAGCAGTACTTC
TRBJ2-7 | TRBV4-1 | TRBD1 | CASSQKDRVDNEQYF | TGCGCCAGCAGCCAGAAGGACAGGGTAGACAACGAGCAGTACTTC
TRBJ1-1 | TRBV13 | NA | CASDRGSRPEAFF | TGTGCCAGCGATCGGGGGTCAAGGCCTGAAGCTTTCTTT
TRBJ1-1 | TRBV25-1 | NA | CASSRGPNTEAFF | TGTGCCAGCTCCAGGGGCCCTAACACTGAAGCTTTCTTT
TRBJ2-7 | TRBV5-1 | NA | CASSLGQAAYEQYF | TGCGCCAGCAGCTTGGGGCAGGCCGCCTACGAGCAGTACTTC
TRBJ2-3 | TRBV5-1 | TRBD1 | CASSLGRGYGTDTQYF | TGCGCCAGCAGCTTGGGCAGGGGGTATGGGACAGATACGCAGTATTTT
TRBJ1-6 | TRBV27 | TRBD1 | CASSFSPGQSNSPLHF | TGTGCCAGCAGTTTCTCCCCGGGACAGTCTAATTCACCCCTCCACTTT
TRBJ1-1 | TRBV11-2 | NA | CASSFSSTEAFF | TGTGCCAGCAGCTTCTCGTCCACTGAAGCTTTCTTT
TRBJ2-7 | TRBV9 | NA | CASSPRRSGIEQYF | TGTGCCAGCAGCCCAAGGCGCTCGGGGATCGAGCAGTACTTC
TRBJ1-4 | TRBV6-5 | TRBD1 | CASRQTGPNEKLFF | TGTGCCAGCAGACAGACAGGGCCTAATGAAAAACTGTTTTTT